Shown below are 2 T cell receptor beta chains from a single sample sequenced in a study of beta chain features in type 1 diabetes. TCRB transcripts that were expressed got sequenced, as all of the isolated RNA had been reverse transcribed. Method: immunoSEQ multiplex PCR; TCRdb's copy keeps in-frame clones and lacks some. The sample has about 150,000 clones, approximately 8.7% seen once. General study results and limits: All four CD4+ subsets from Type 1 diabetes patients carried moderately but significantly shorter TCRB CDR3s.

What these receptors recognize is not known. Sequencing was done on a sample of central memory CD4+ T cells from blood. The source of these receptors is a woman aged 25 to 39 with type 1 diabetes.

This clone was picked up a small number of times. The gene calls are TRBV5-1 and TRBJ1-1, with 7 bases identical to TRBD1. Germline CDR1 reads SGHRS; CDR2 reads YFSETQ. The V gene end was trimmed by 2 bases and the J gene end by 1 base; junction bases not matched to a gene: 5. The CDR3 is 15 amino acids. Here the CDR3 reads CASSFGDRKNTEAFF. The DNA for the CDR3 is TGCGCCAGCAGCTTTGGGGACAGAAAGAACACTGAAGCTTTCTTT.

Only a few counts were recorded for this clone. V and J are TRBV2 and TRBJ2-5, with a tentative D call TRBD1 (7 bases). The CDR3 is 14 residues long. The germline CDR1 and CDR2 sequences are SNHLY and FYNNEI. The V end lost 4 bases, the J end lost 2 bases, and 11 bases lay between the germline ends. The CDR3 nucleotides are TGTGCCAGCAGTGGTGCGGGACAGCAAGAGACCCAGTACTTC. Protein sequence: CASSGAGQQETQYF. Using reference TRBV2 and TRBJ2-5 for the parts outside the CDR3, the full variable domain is EPEVTQTPSHQVTQMGQEVILRCVPISNHLYFYWYRQILGQKVEFLVSFYNNEISEKSEIFDDQFSVERPDGSNFTLKIRSTKLEDSAMYFCASSGAGQQETQYFGPGTRLLVL.